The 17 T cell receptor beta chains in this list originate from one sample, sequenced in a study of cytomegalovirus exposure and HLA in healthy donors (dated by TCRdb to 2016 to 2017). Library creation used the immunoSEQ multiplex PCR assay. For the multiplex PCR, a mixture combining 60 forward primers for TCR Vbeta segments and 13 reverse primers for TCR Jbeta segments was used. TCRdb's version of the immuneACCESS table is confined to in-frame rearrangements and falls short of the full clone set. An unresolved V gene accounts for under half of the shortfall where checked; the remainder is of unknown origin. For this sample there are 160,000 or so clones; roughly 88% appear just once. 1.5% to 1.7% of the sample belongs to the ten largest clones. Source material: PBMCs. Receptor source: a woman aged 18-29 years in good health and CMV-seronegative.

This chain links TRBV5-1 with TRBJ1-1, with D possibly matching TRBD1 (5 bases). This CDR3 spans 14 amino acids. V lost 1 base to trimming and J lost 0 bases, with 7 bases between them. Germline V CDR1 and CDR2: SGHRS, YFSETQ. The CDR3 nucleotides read TGCGCCAGCAGCTTGCAGGGAATGAACACTGAAGCTTTCTTT. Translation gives CASSLQGMNTEAFF. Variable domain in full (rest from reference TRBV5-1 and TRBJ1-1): KAGVTQTPRYLIKTRGQQVTLSCSPISGHRSVSWYQQTPGQGLQFLFEYFSETQRNKGNFPGRFSGRQFSNSRSEMNVSTLELGDSALYLCASSLQGMNTEAFFGQGTRLTVV.

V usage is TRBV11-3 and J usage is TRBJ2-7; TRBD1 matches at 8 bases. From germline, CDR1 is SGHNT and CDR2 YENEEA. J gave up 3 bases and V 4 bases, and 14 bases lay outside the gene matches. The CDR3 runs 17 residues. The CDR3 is CASSYSDRAGGYYEQYF. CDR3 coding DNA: TGTGCCAGCAGCTACTCCGATCGGGCAGGGGGCTACTACGAGCAGTACTTC.

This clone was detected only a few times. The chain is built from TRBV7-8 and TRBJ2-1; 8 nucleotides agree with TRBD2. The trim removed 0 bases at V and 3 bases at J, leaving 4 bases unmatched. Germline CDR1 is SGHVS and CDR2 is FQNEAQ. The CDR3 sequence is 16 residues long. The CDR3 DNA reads TGTGCCAGCAGCTTAGCAGAGCGGGGGAACTACAATGAGCAGTTCTTC. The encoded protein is CASSLAERGNYNEQFF.

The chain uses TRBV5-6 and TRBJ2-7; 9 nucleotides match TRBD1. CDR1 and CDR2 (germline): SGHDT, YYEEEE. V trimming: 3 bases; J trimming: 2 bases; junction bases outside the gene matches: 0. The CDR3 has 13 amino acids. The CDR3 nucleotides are TGTGCCAGCAGCTGGACAGGGGCCTACGAGCAGTACTTC. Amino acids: CASSWTGAYEQYF. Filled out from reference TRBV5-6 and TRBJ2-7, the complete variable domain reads DAGVTQSPTHLIKTRGQQVTLRCSPKSGHDTVSWYQQALGQGPQFIFQYYEEEERQRGNFPDRFSGHQFPNYSSELNVNALLLGDSALYLCASSWTGAYEQYFGPGTRLTVT.

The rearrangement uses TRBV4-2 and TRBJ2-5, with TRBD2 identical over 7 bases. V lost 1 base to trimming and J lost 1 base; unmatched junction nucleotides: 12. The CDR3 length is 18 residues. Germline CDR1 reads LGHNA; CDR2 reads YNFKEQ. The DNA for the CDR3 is TGTGCCAGCAGCCAAGTGGGGCGGGGACTAAAAACCCAAGAGACCCAGTACTTC. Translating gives CASSQVGRGLKTQETQYF.

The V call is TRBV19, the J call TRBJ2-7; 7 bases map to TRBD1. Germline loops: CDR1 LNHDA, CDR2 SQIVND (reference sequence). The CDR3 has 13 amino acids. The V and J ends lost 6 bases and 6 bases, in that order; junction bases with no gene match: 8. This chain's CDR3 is CASSATGRSEQYF. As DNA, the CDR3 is TGTGCCAGTAGCGCGACAGGGCGCAGCGAGCAGTACTTC.

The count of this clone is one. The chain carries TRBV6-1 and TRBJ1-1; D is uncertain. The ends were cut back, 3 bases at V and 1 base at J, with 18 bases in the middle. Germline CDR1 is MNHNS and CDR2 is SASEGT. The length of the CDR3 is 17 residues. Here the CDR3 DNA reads TGTGCCAGCAGTGAGGTTGAGGCTATTATCCCGAACACTGAAGCTTTCTTT. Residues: CASSEVEAIIPNTEAFF.

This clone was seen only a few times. CDR3 in DNA: TGTGCCAGCACCGAATGGGGGGGGGAGGGCTCCTATAATTCACCCCTCCACTTT. Protein product: CASTEWGGEGSYNSPLHF. The V and J genes are TRBV28 and TRBJ1-6; tentative D call: TRBD1 (5 bases). Germline lookup yields CDR1 MDHEN and CDR2 SYDVKM. The germline V and J ends were trimmed by 7 bases and 0 bases, with 19 bases remaining between them. CDR3 length equals 18 residues.

CDR3 amino acids: CASTSGTGGFQPQHF. CDR3 sequence (DNA): TGCGCCAGCACTTCCGGGACAGGGGGCTTTCAGCCCCAGCATTTT. The rearrangement uses TRBV10-2 and TRBJ1-5; TRBD1 matches at 12 bases. CDR3 length equals 15 residues. The germline V gene has CDR1 WSHSY and CDR2 SAAADI. J was trimmed by 6 bases and V by 7 bases; bases with no gene match: 7.

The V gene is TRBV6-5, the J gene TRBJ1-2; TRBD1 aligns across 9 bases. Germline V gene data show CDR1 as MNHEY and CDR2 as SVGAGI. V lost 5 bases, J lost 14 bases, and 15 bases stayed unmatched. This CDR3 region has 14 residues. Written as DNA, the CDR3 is TGTGCCAGCAGTATTACCCGACAGGGGGTAAATAGGACCTTC. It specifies CASSITRQGVNRTF.

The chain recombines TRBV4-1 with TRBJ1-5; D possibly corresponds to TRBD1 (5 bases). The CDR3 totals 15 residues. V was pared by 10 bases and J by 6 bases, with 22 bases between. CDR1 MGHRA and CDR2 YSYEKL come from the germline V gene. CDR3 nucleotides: TGCGCCACCTCTCTCCGTGACAGAAACCGTCAGCCCCAGCATTTT. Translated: CATSLRDRNRQPQHF.

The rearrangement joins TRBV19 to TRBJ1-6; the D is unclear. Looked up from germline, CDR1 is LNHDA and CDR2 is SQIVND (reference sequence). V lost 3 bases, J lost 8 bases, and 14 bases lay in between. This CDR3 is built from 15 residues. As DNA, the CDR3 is TGTGCCAGTAGTATGTTTCTTCCCCCGGATTCACCCCTCCACTTT. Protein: CASSMFLPPDSPLHF.

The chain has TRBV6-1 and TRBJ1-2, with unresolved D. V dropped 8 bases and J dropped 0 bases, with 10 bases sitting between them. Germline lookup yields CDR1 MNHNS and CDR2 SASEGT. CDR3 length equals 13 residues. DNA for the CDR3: TGTGCCAGCGGCCGCTTGGCTAACTATGGCTACACCTTC. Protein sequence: CASGRLANYGYTF.

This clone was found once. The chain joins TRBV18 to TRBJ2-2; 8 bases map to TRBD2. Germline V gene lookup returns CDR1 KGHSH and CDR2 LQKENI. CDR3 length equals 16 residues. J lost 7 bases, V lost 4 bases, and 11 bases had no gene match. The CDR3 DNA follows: TGTGCCAGCTCACACCGACAGCGGGGGCCGGGCGGGGAGCTGTTTTTT. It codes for CASSHRQRGPGGELFF.

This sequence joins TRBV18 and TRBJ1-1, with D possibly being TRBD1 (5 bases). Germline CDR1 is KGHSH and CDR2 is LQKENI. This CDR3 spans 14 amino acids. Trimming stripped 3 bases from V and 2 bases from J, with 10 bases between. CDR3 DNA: TGTGCCAGCTCACCGCAGACAGACAACACTGAAGCTTTCTTT. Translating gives CASSPQTDNTEAFF.

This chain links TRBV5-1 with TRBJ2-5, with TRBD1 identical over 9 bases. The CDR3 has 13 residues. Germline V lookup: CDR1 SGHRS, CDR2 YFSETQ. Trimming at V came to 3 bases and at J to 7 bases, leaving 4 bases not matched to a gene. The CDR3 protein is CASSWDREGTQYF. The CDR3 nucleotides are TGCGCCAGCAGCTGGGACAGGGAGGGGACCCAGTACTTC.

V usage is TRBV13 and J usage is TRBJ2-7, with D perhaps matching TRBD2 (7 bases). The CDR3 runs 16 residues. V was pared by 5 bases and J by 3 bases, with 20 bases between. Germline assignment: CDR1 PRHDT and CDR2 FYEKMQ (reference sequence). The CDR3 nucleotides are TGTGCCAGCAGCCTTGGGGGGGGCGTCGGCAGCTACGAGCAGTACTTC. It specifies CASSLGGGVGSYEQYF.